The rows below give T cell receptor beta chains drawn from one sample of a study of blood T cells in healthy people across ages. Each CDR3 protein is one row after TCRdb ran MiXCR on the 5' RACE reads. The sample gives 1.2 million to 1.5 million distinct CDR3 sequences, around 59% of which show up once; over 5% is in the top ten. What was sequenced was blood. The receptors derive from a man in his late teens or twenties in good health. The CDR3 runs from the conserved cysteine through the conserved F or W. The order of the fields is V gene, clone size, D gene, J gene, CDR3 DNA, CDR3 protein. The D gene is left open where the match is weak. The size of a clone is reported for some rows only, either as once, few or many, or as a class for expanded clones.

TRBV7-9	-	TRBD1	TRBJ2-6	TGTGCCAGCAGCTCTTGGACAGGGGGAGCCAACGTCCTGACTTTC	CASSSWTGGANVLTF
TRBV4-3	few	-	TRBJ2-5	TGCGCCAGCAGCCAGGACAGTTACCAAGAGACCCAGTACTTC	CASSQDSYQETQYF
TRBV12-3/TRBV12-4	-	-	TRBJ2-4	TGTGCCAGCAGGACGAAAAACATTCAGTACTTC	CASRTKNIQYF
TRBV6-5	-	-	TRBJ2-7	TGTGCCAGCAGCACGCAACGACTAGGTAGCTACGAGCAGTACTTC	CASSTQRLGSYEQYF
TRBV12-3/TRBV12-4	-	TRBD2	TRBJ2-1	TGTGCCAGCACCCTAAGGATAGCGGGAGCCAATGAGCAGTTCTTC	CASTLRIAGANEQFF
TRBV21-1	-	-	TRBJ2-3	TGTGCCAGCAGCAAAGGGGGTAGACAGGAGCCCCCCACAGATACGCAGTATTTT	CASSKGGRQEPPTDTQYF
TRBV28	few	TRBD2	TRBJ2-5	TGTGCCAGCAGTTTATGGGGGAGGGCCCATGAGCAGTACTTC	CASSLWGRAHEQYF
TRBV29-1	few	-	TRBJ1-4	TGCAGCGCCCAGTTGAATGAAAAACTGTTTTTT	CSAQLNEKLFF
TRBV20-1	-	TRBD2	TRBJ2-1	TGCAGTGCAACAAGCGGGGGGGCCGCCTACAATGAGCAGTTCTTC	CSATSGGAAYNEQFF
TRBV29-1	-	TRBD2	TRBJ2-3	TGCAGCGTTCCAGCGGGGGTCACAGATACGCAGTATTTT	CSVPAGVTDTQYF
TRBV29-1	once	TRBD1	TRBJ1-1	TGCAGCGTTGCGACAGGGCAGAACACTGAAGCTTTCTTT	CSVATGQNTEAFF
TRBV3-1	-	TRBD1	TRBJ1-2	TGTGCCAGCAGCCAAGGAGGATACGGGACAGGGGGAAACTATGGCTACACCTTC	CASSQGGYGTGGNYGYTF
TRBV3-1	-	TRBD1	TRBJ1-6	TGTGCCAGCAGCCCGACTCAGGGGGCGGCCTATAATTCACCCCTCCACTTT	CASSPTQGAAYNSPLHF
TRBV27	-	-	TRBJ2-5	TGTGCCAGCAGTGCCGGGACCCACAATGAGCAGTACTTC	CASSAGTHNEQYF
TRBV11-2	once	-	TRBJ2-1	TGTGCCAGCAGCCCCCTCTGGGCCCAGGGCTTCAATGAGCAGTTCTTC	CASSPLWAQGFNEQFF
TRBV7-6	-	-	TRBJ2-3	TGTGCCAGCAGCCGTTTCACGACAGATACGCAGTATTTT	CASSRFTTDTQYF
TRBV5-1	few	-	TRBJ1-2	TGCGCCAGCAGCTTGTCCCAACAGGGTGGCTACACCTTC	CASSLSQQGGYTF
TRBV7-9	-	-	TRBJ1-6	TGTGCCAGCAGCCCCCTAGGAAGCAGCAATTCACCCCTCCACTTT	CASSPLGSSNSPLHF
TRBV29-1	-	-	TRBJ2-2	TGCAGCGTTGTGCGAGTAACACCCGGGGAGCTGTTTTTT	CSVVRVTPGELFF
TRBV9	few	-	TRBJ2-7	TGTGCCAGCAGCGTAAGGGCAGACTCCTACGAGCAGTACTTC	CASSVRADSYEQYF
TRBV30	-	-	TRBJ2-7	TGTGCCTGGAACGTCGGATCCTACGAGCAGTACTTC	CAWNVGSYEQYF
TRBV24-1	few	-	TRBJ2-3	TGTGCCACCAGTGATGGTCCTGACAGGTTTTCGACAGATACGCAGTATTTT	CATSDGPDRFSTDTQYF
TRBV7-9	-	-	TRBJ2-3	TGTGCCAGCAGTCCGACACTACTAGCCACAGATACGCAGTATTTT	CASSPTLLATDTQYF